The T cell receptor (beta chain) described here comes from a study of lymphopenia after photon versus proton radiotherapy. Whole-study findings and limits: Proton therapy kept repertoires fairly stable, unlike photons, which gained effector/memory cells.

Sequenced by immunoSEQ multiplex PCR; TCRdb stores in-frame clones only, minus some. The sample yields more than 45,000 clones, 92% seen once. Notes on this clone: Its antigen is as yet unknown.

The clonotype originates from a woman between 40 and 55 years old with cholangiocarcinoma. The sequenced sample was peripheral blood, obtained from a patient treated with photon-based radiotherapy.

CDR3 loop: CASGSGGRTDTQYF. Here the CDR3 DNA reads TGTGCCAGCGGGAGCGGGGGGCGCACAGATACGCAGTATTTT. The rearrangement joins TRBV6-5 to TRBJ2-3; TRBD2 matches at 9 bases. This CDR3 region has 14 residues. After removal of 8 bases from V and 1 base from J, the junction contained 4 bases not matched to a gene. Per the germline V gene, CDR1 is MNHEY and CDR2 is SVGAGI.